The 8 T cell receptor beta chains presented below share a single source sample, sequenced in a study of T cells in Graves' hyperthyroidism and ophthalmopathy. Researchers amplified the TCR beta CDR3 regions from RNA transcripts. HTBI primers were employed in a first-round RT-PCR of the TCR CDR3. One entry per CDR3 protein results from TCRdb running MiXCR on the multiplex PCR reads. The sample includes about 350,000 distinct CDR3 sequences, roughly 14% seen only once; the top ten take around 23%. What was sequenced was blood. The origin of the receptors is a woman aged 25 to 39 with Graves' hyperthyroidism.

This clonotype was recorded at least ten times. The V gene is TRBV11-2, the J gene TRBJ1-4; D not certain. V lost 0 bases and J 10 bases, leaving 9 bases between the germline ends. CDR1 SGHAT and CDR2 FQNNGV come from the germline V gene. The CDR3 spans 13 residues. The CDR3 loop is CASSLDRDGKLFF. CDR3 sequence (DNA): TGTGCCAGCAGCTTAGACCGCGACGGAAAACTGTTTTTT.

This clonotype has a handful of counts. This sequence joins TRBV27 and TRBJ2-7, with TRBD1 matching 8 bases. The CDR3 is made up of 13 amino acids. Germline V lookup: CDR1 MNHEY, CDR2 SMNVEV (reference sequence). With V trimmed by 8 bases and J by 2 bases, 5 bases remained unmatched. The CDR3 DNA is TGTGCCAGCGGTAGGACAGGGCCCTACGAGCAGTACTTC. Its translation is CASGRTGPYEQYF.

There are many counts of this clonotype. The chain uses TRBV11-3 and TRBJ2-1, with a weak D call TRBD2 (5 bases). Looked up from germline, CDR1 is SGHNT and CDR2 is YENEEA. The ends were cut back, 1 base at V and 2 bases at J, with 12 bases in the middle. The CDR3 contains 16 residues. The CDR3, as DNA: TGTGCCAGCAGCTTAGCGGCCCTAGCCCCCTACAATGAGCAGTTCTTC. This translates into CASSLAALAPYNEQFF. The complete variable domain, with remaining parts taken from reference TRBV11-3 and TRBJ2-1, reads EAGVVQSPRYKIIEKKQPVAFWCNPISGHNTLYWYLQNLGQGPELLIRYENEEAVDDSQLPKDRFSAERLKGVDSTLKIQPAELGDSAVYLCASSLAALAPYNEQFFGPGTRLTVL.

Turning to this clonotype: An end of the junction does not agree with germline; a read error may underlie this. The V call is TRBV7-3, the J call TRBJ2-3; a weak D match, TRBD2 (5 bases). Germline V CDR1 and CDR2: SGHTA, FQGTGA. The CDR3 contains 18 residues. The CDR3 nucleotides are TGTGCCAGCGGCTTGGTCGGAGCGGATCCGCCTAGCACAGATACGCAGTATTTT. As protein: CASGLVGADPPSTDTQYF.

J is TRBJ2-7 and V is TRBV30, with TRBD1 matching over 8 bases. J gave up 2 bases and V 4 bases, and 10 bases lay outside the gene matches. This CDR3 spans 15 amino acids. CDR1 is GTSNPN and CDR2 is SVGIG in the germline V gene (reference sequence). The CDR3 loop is CAWKRRDRTTYEQYF. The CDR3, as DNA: TGTGCCTGGAAGCGCCGGGACAGGACCACCTACGAGCAGTACTTC.

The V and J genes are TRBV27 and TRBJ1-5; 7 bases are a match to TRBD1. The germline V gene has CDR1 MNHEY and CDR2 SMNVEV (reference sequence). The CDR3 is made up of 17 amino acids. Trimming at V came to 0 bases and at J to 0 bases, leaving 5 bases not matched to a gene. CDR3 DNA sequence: TGTGCCAGCAGTTTATCGGTAGGGGGCTATAGCAATCAGCCCCAGCATTTT. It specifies CASSLSVGGYSNQPQHF.

The CDR3 DNA is TGTGCCGTAGCCCCCTCCATGGGTACGCCCCAGCATTTT. Translating gives CAVAPSMGTPQHF. The rearrangement links TRBV7-9 to TRBJ1-5; D uncertain. Trimming took 11 bases from V and 9 from J, leaving 20 bases between them. This CDR3 has 13 residues. The germline V gene encodes CDR1 SEHNR and CDR2 FQNEAQ (reference sequence).

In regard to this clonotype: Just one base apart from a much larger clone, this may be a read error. The CDR3 nucleotides are TGCATTGCAAGACCGGTCTCTGGAAACACCATATATTTT. It is translated as CIARPVSGNTIYF. This chain links TRBV20-1 with TRBJ1-3, with D unclear. Germline V CDR1 and CDR2: DFQATT, SNEGSKA (reference sequence). The CDR3 spans 13 residues.